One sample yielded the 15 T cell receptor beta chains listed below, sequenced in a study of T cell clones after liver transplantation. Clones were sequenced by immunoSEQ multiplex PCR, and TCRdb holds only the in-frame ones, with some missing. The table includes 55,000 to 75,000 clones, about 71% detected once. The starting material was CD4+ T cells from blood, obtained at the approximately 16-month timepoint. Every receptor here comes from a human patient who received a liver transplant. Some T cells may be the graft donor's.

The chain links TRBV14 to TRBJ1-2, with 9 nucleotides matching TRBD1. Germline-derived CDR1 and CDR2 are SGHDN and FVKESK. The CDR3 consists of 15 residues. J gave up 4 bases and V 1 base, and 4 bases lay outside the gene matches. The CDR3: CASSQVGTGPYGYTF. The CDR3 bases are TGTGCCAGCAGCCAAGTAGGGACAGGGCCCTATGGCTACACCTTC.

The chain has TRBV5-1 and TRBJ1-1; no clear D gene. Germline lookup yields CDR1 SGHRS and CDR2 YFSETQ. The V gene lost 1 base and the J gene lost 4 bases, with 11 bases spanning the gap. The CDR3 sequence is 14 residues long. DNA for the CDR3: TGCGCCAGCAGCTTGTCCCCGGGTGTCACTGAAGCTTTCTTT. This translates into CASSLSPGVTEAFF.

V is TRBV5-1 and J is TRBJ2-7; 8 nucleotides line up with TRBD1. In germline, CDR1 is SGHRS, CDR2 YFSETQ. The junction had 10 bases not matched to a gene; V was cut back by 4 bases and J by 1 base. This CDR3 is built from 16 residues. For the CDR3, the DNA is TGCGCCAGCAGCCCCAGGACAGGGTTGGATTCCTACGAGCAGTACTTC. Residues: CASSPRTGLDSYEQYF.

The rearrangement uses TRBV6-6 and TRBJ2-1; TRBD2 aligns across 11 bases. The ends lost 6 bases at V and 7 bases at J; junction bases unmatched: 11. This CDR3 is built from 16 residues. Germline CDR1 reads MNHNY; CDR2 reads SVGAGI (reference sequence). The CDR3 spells CASSPIGLAGGNEQFF. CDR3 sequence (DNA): TGTGCCAGCAGCCCTATTGGGCTAGCGGGAGGTAATGAGCAGTTCTTC.

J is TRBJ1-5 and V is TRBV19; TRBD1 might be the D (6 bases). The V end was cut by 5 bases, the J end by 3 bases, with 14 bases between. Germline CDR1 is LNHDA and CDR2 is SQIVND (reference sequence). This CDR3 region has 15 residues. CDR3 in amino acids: CASSARQELNQPQHF. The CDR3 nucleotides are TGTGCCAGTAGTGCACGACAGGAACTCAATCAGCCCCAGCATTTT.

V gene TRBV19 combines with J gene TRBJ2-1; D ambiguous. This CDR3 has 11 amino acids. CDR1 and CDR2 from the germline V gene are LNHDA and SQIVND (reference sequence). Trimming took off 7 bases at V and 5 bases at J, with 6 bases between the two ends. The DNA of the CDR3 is TGTGCCAGTAATTATAACAATGAGCAGTTCTTC. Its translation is CASNYNNEQFF.

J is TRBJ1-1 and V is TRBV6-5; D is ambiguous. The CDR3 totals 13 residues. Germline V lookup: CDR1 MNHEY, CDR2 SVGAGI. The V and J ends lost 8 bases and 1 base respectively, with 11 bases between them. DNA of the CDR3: TGTGCCAGCGTCTTACAACCGAACACTGAAGCTTTCTTT. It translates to CASVLQPNTEAFF.

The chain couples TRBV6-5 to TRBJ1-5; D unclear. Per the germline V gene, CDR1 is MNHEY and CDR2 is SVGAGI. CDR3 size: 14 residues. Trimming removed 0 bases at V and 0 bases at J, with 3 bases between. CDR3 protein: CASSYSFSNQPQHF. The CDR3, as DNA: TGTGCCAGCAGTTACTCGTTTAGCAATCAGCCCCAGCATTTT.

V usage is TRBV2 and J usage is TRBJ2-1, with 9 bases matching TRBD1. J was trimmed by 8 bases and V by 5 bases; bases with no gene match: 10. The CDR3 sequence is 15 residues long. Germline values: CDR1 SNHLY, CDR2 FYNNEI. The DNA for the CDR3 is TGTGCCAGCAGTCGGGACAGGGTATTGGGGTATGAGCAGTTCTTC. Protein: CASSRDRVLGYEQFF. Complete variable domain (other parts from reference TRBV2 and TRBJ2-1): EPEVTQTPSHQVTQMGQEVILRCVPISNHLYFYWYRQILGQKVEFLVSFYNNEISEKSEIFDDQFSVERPDGSNFTLKIRSTKLEDSAMYFCASSRDRVLGYEQFFGPGTRLTVL.

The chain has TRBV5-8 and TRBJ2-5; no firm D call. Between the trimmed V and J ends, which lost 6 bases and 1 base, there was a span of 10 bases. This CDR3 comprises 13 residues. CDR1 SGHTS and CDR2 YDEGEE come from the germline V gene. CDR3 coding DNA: TGTGCCAGCACCCGGACCTCCCAAGAGACCCAGTACTTC. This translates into CASTRTSQETQYF.

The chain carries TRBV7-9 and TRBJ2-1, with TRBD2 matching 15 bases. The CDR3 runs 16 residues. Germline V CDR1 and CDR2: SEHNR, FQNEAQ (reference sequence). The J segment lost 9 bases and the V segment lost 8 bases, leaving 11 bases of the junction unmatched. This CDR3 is CASLAWTSGRASEQFF. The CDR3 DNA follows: TGTGCCAGCTTAGCGTGGACTAGCGGGAGGGCTAGTGAGCAGTTCTTC.

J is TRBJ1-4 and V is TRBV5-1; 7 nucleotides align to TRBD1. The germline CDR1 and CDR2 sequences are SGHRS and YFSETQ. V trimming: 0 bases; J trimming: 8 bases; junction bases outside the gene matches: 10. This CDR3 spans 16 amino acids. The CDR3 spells CASSLGIQGTSEKLFF. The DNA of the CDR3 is TGCGCCAGCAGCTTGGGAATACAGGGGACATCGGAAAAACTGTTTTTT.

Here the CDR3 DNA reads TGTGCCAGCAGCTTAAACAGGGGCCTTAACTATGGCTACACCTTC. Its translation: CASSLNRGLNYGYTF. The chain has TRBV7-2 and TRBJ1-2; 7 bases fit TRBD1. Germline V gives CDR1 SGHTA, CDR2 FQGNSA. CDR3 size: 15 residues. The V gene end was trimmed by 2 bases and the J gene end by 1 base; junction bases not matched to a gene: 4.

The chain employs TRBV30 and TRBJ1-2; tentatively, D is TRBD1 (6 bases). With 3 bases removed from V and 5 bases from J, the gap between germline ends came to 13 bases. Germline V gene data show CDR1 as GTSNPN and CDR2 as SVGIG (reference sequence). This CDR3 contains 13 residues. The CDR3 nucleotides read TGTGCCTGGAGCCTAACCCAGGGGTATGGCTACACCTTC. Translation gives CAWSLTQGYGYTF.

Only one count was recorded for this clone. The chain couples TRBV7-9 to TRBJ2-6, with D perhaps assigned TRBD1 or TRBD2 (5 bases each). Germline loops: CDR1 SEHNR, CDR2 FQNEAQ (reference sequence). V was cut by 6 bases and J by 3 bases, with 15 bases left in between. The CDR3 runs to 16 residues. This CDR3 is CASSLGAMGGANVLTF. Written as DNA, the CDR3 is TGTGCCAGCAGTCTCGGGGCCATGGGTGGGGCCAACGTCCTGACTTTC.